Listed below are T cell receptor beta chains from one sample, sequenced in a study of blood T cell repertoires in COVID-19. Using immunoSEQ multiplex PCR, the repertoire was profiled, and TCRdb retains in-frame clones only, with some absent. Of 340,000 or so clones detected, 80% to 90% appear once; the ten largest clones hold 1%. Sequencing was performed on peripheral blood. The source of these receptors is a man over 45 with active or convalescent COVID-19. CDR3s include the opening cysteine and the closing phenylalanine or tryptophan. The order of the fields is D gene, V gene, J gene, CDR3 protein, CDR3 DNA. The D gene is left open where the match is weak.

>NA|TRBV18|TRBJ1-1
CASSENRVGSAEAFF
TGTGCCAGCTCAGAGAACAGGGTGGGGAGCGCTGAAGCTTTCTTT
>TRBD1|TRBV6-5|TRBJ1-2
CASSAGTGGLYGYTF
TGTGCCAGCAGCGCCGGGACAGGGGGACTCTATGGCTACACCTTC
>TRBD1|TRBV2|TRBJ1-6
CASSGQGAPSPLHF
TGTGCCAGCAGCGGACAGGGGGCGCCTTCACCCCTCCACTTT
>TRBD1|TRBV20-1|TRBJ1-1
CSASGTGYAEAFF
TGCAGTGCTAGTGGGACAGGGTACGCTGAAGCTTTCTTT
>TRBD2|TRBV13|TRBJ2-1
CASSQGTSGIYNEQFF
TGTGCCAGCAGCCAGGGGACTAGCGGAATATACAATGAGCAGTTCTTC
>NA|TRBV28|TRBJ1-1
CASRRGGGLTEAFF
TGTGCCAGCAGGCGGGGGGGAGGCCTTACTGAAGCTTTCTTT
>TRBD1|TRBV29-1|TRBJ2-3
CSVEGTGLQDTQYF
TGCAGCGTTGAGGGGACAGGGCTTCAAGATACGCAGTATTTT
>TRBD1|TRBV30|TRBJ1-2
CAWSVQGEIYGYTF
TGTGCCTGGAGTGTCCAGGGGGAAATCTATGGCTACACCTTC
>NA|TRBV5-1|TRBJ1-1
CASSLASGTEAFF
TGCGCCAGCAGCTTGGCTTCAGGGACTGAAGCTTTCTTT
>TRBD2|TRBV4-2|TRBJ2-2
CASSQLAPLAGETGELFF
TGTGCCAGCAGCCAATTGGCCCCCCTAGCGGGAGAGACCGGGGAGCTGTTTTTT
>NA|TRBV2|TRBJ2-2
CASRDSRNTGELFF
TGTGCCAGCCGGGACTCTAGGAACACCGGGGAGCTGTTTTTT
>TRBD1|TRBV30|TRBJ1-1
CAWKWADREDTEAFF
TGTGCCTGGAAGTGGGCCGACAGGGAGGACACTGAAGCTTTCTTT
>TRBD1|TRBV19|TRBJ1-5
CASRRGTDSNQPQHF
TGTGCCAGTAGACGAGGGACAGATAGCAATCAGCCCCAGCATTTT
>NA|TRBV6-5|TRBJ1-3
CASGARLFSGNTIYF
TGTGCCAGCGGGGCACGTCTATTTTCTGGAAACACCATATATTTT
>NA|TRBV6-1|TRBJ2-7
CASSDNSYEQYF
TGTGCCAGCAGTGACAATTCCTACGAGCAGTACTTC
>TRBD2|TRBV5-6|TRBJ2-1
CASKGSGDYNEQFF
TGTGCCAGCAAAGGTAGCGGGGACTACAATGAGCAGTTCTTC
>TRBD1|TRBV9|TRBJ1-3
CASSHRGPGNTIYF
TGTGCCAGCAGTCACAGGGGGCCTGGAAACACCATATATTTT